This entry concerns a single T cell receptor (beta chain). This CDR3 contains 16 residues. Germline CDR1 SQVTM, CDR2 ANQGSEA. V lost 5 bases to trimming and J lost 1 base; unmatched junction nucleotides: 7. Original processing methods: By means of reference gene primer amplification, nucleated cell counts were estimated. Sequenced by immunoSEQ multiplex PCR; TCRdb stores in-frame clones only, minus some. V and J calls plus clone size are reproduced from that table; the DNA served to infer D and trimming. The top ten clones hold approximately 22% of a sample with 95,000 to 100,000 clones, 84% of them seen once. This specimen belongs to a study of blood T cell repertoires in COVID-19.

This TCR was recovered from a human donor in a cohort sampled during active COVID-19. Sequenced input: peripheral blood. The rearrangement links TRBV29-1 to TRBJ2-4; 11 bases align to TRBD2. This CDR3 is CSVSTSGSPAKNIQYF. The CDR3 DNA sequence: TGCAGCGTTTCAACTAGCGGGAGCCCTGCCAAAAACATTCAGTACTTC.